These T cell receptor delta chains were read from a single sample in a study of gamma-delta chains in newborns, infants, children. TCRdb re-called the reads via CATT. The data show over 4,000 delta-chain clones, 5.2% seen once. The sequenced sample was blood. These receptor sequences come from a child who was a newborn, infant or young child, either healthy, febrile or measles-vaccinated (not recorded which). Both conserved end residues are trimmed from each CDR3. The order of the fields is J gene, V gene, CDR3 protein.

TRDJ1,TRDV1,ALGELAPLGDTSGADKLI
TRDJ1,TRDV2,ACDTLGYTDKLI
TRDJ3,TRDV2,ACDFSGGPSSWDTRQMF
TRDJ1,TRDV2,ACDSVTGGYQSEGHTDKLI
TRDJ1,TRDV2,ACDTVGGYERDTDKLI
TRDJ1,TRDV2,ACDTVWGIHATPRTDKLI
TRDJ3,TRDV2,ACDTVGIRSSWDTRQMF
TRDJ1,TRDV2,ACDTVSGGYEADKLI
TRDJ1,TRDV2,ACDTMPVLGAYTDKLI
TRDJ1,TRDV2,ACDTWGDTDKLI
TRDJ1,TRDV1,ALGEHRPAYWGIVMNKLI
TRDJ3,TRDV2,ACDVLGGSSWDTRQMF
TRDJ1,TRDV1,ALGELPLPSYYWGIRATDKLI
TRDJ1,TRDV2,ACDTVTPSHRFGASGDKLI
TRDJ1,TRDV1,ALGPKVEAIYWGMPRTDKLI
TRDJ2,TRDV2,ACDAVGDILTAQLF
TRDJ3,TRDV2,ACDNAGGPSSWDTRQMF
TRDJ3,TRDV2,ACDILGESSWDTRQMF
TRDJ3,TRDV2,ACDTYWGIRSWDTRQMF
TRDJ1,TRDV2,ACDTLGAFDKLI
TRDJ1,TRDV2,ACDRLGENTDKLI
TRDJ3,TRDV2,ACGTVLGDTSSWDTRQMF
TRDJ1,TRDV2,ACDHVPALPVLGQGLEGAPNGKLI
TRDJ1,TRDV1,ALGELDFHLVASTGGFGSTDKLI
TRDJ1,TRDV2,ACDTVGDRFTDKLI
TRDJ1,TRDV2,ACDTVLGDTSDTDKLI
TRDJ1,TRDV2,ACDTVGGYEPTTDKLI
TRDJ1,TRDV2,ACDTVRGALMYTDKLI
TRDJ1,TRDV2,ACDEIKTGGQTVYTDKLI
TRDJ1,TRDV2,ACDTVKVVGDTGPLADKLI
TRDJ3,TRDV2,ACDTGGISSSWDTRQMF
TRDJ3,TRDV2,ACDLPDLQSSWDTRQMF
TRDJ3,TRDV2,ACDTAGGYASWDTRQMF
TRDJ1,TRDV2,ACDTVGLRGLTDKLI
TRDJ1,TRDV2,ACDTLLNTDKLI
TRDJ3,TRDV2,ACDTIASGISSWDTRQMF
TRDJ1,TRDV1,ALGALSTHSGKLI
TRDJ3,TRDV2,ACDTPPLGDTFSWDTRQMF
TRDJ3,TRDV2,ACDELRHRGGSNYPSSRDTRQMF
TRDJ1,TRDV2,ACDALGDTTDKLI
TRDJ1,TRDV2,ACDTLSHTDKLI
TRDJ3,TRDV2,ACDTVGPLSWDTRQMF
TRDJ1,TRDV1,ALGEPSSIRGGHKLI
TRDJ2,TRDV2,ACDTVGDTPAQLF
TRDJ1,TRDV1,ALGDKPTPPYWGIPPGKLI
TRDJ1,TRDV1,ALGELTFLHPTGSAYLTPDKLI
TRDJ1,TRDV2,ACDTVRATGGYSSTDKLI
TRDJ1,TRDV2,ACDTVGGYAGGKSDKLI
TRDJ1,TRDV2,ACDTVGGGTDKPI
TRDJ1,TRDV2,ACDTVATGGYDRKVKSDKLI
TRDJ1,TRDV1,ALGEPRPTLLTDKLI
TRDJ1,TRDV2,ACDTVLSRGTDKLI
TRDJ1,TRDV2,ACDRLSGSGHTDKLI
TRDJ1,TRDV2,ACDTLSGLGGHTDKLI
TRDJ3,TRDV2,ACDTVMGDTSSWDARQMF
TRDJ3,TRDV2,ACDTVEGSSSWDTRQMF
TRDJ2,TRDV2,ACDTIQRGMTAQLF
TRDJ1,TRDV1,ALGGLSPALLGGYAQLGPVYTDKLI
TRDJ1,TRDV2,ACDTLHSSDLGDTLKLI